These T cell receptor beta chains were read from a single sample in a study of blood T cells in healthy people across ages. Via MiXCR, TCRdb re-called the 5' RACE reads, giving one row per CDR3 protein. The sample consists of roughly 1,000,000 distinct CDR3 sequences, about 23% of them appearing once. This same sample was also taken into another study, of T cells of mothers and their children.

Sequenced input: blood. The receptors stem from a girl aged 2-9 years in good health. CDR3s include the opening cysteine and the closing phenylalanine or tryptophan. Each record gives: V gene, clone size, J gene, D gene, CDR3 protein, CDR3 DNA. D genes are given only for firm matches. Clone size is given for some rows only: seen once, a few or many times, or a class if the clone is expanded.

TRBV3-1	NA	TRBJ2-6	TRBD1	CASSQTAGTGFSGANVLTF	TGTGCCAGCAGCCAAACCGCCGGGACAGGGTTCTCTGGGGCCAACGTCCTGACTTTC
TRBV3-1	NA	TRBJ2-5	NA	CASNEGGHYQETQYF	TGTGCCAGCAACGAAGGCGGCCATTACCAAGAGACCCAGTACTTC
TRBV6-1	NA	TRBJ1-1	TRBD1	CASSGRDSHKMNTEAFF	TGTGCCAGCAGTGGCCGGGACAGCCATAAAATGAACACTGAAGCTTTCTTT
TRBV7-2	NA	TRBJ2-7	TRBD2	CASSGLAGGVGEQYF	TGTGCCAGTAGCGGACTAGCGGGAGGTGTTGGGGAGCAGTACTTC
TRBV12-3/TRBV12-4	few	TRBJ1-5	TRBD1	CASRRTGGQPQHF	TGTGCCAGCAGACGGACAGGGGGTCAGCCCCAGCATTTT
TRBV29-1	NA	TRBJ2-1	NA	CSEAGSSYNEQFF	TGCAGCGAAGCAGGGAGCTCCTACAATGAGCAGTTCTTC
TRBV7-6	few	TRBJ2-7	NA	CASSSGIGGPTYEQYF	TGTGCCAGCAGCTCAGGGATTGGAGGGCCTACCTACGAGCAGTACTTC
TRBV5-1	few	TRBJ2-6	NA	CASSWGALGANLLTF	TGCGCCAGCAGCTGGGGCGCTTTAGGGGCCAACCTCCTGACTTTC
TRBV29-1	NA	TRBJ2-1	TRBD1	CSVTLWDRDNEQFF	TGCAGCGTCACGTTGTGGGACAGGGACAATGAGCAGTTCTTC
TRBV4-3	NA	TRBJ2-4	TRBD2	CASSQDRGEMDIQYF	TGCGCCAGCAGCCAAGACCGGGGGGAGATGGACATTCAGTACTTC
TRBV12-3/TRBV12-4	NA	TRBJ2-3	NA	CASSLVRQQRRATDTQYF	TGTGCCAGCAGTTTAGTGAGACAGCAAAGGCGGGCCACAGATACGCAGTATTTT
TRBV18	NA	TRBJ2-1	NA	CASSPSGVGNEQFF	TGTGCCAGCTCACCTTCGGGCGTGGGGAATGAGCAGTTCTTC
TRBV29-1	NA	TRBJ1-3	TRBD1	CSTRTGPDTIYF	TGCAGCACCCGGACAGGGCCAGACACCATATATTTT
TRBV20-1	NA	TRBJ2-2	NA	CSARPGVNTGELFF	TGCAGTGCCCGTCCGGGGGTGAACACCGGGGAGCTGTTTTTT
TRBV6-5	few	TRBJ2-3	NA	CASSYSTGLSTDTQYF	TGTGCCAGCAGTTACTCTACAGGGTTAAGCACAGATACGCAGTATTTT
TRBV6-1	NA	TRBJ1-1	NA	CASRRRGWNTEAFF	TGTGCCAGCAGGAGGAGGGGGTGGAACACTGAAGCTTTCTTT
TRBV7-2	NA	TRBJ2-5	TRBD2	CASSLVPPGGLAETQYF	TGTGCCAGCAGCTTAGTCCCCCCGGGGGGGCTTGCAGAGACCCAGTACTTC
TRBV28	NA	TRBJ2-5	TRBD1	CASSLGRTGIMHF	TGTGCCAGCAGTTTAGGGCGGACAGGGATAATGCACTTC
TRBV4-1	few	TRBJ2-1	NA	CASSQVASEAYNEQFF	TGCGCCAGCAGCCAAGTAGCTAGCGAAGCCTACAATGAGCAGTTCTTC
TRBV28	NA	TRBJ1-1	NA	CASSLVRTTGTEAFF	TGTGCCAGCAGTTTGGTGCGGACGACTGGGACTGAAGCTTTCTTT
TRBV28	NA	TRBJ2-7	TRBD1	CASSYPSGQGDYEQYF	TGTGCCAGCAGTTACCCTTCCGGACAGGGTGACTACGAGCAGTACTTC
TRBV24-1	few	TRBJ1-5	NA	CATSGAYSNQPQHF	TGTGCCACCAGTGGGGCCTATAGCAATCAGCCCCAGCATTTT
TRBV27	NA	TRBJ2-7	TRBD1	CASSGDRGVGEQYF	TGTGCCAGCAGTGGGGACAGGGGGGTCGGCGAGCAGTACTTC
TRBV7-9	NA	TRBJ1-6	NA	CASSLRGTASNSPLHF	TGTGCCAGCAGCTTAAGGGGGACGGCTAGTAATTCACCCCTCCACTTT
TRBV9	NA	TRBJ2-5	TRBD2	CASSELASPETQYF	TGTGCCAGCAGCGAACTAGCGTCCCCAGAGACCCAGTACTTC
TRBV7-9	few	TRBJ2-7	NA	CASSLYSGDEQYF	TGTGCCAGCAGCTTATACTCGGGAGACGAGCAGTACTTC
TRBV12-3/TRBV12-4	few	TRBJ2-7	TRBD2	CASRLTSGSYEQYF	TGTGCCAGCAGGCTGACTAGCGGGAGCTACGAGCAGTACTTC
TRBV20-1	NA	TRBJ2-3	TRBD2	CSARSGTSSHKNTDTQYF	TGCAGTGCTAGGTCCGGGACTAGCAGTCACAAGAACACAGATACGCAGTATTTT
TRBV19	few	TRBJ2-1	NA	CASSMSSHEQFF	TGTGCCAGTAGTATGTCCTCTCATGAGCAGTTCTTC
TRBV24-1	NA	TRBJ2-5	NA	CATSAGRGTQYF	TGTGCCACCAGTGCAGGGAGAGGGACCCAGTACTTC
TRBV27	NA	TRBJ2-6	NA	CASSLAWGGANVLTF	TGTGCCAGCAGTCTCGCCTGGGGTGGGGCCAACGTCCTGACTTTC
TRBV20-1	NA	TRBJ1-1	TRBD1	CSARDPDRGPHTEAFF	TGCAGTGCTAGAGATCCGGACAGGGGGCCACACACTGAAGCTTTCTTT
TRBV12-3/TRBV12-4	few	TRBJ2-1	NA	CASIRRPYNEQFF	TGTGCCAGCATCCGGCGGCCCTACAACGAGCAGTTCTTC
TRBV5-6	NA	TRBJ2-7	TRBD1	CASSGRTGAYDEQYF	TGTGCCAGCAGCGGACGGACAGGGGCCTATGACGAGCAGTACTTC
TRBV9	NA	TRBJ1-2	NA	CASSVDNGNYGYTF	TGTGCCAGCAGCGTAGATAACGGGAACTATGGCTACACCTTC
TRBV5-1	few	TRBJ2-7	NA	CASSDSPGDEYF	TGCGCCAGCAGCGATTCCCCAGGGGACGAGTACTTC
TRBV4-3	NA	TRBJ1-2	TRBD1	CASSPTRQGWYGYTF	TGCGCCAGCAGCCCCACCCGACAGGGGTGGTATGGCTACACCTTC
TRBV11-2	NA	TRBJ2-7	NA	CASSPKYYSYEQYF	TGTGCCAGCAGCCCAAAATACTACAGCTACGAGCAGTACTTC
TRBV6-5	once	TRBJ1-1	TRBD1	CASSYDARTGLNTEAFF	TGTGCCAGCAGTTACGACGCTAGGACAGGGCTGAACACTGAAGCTTTCTTT
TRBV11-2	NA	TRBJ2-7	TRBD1	CASSLDHDRGSYEQYF	TGTGCCAGCAGCTTAGATCATGACAGGGGAAGCTACGAGCAGTACTTC
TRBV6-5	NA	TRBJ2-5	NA	CASRGAETQYF	TGTGCCAGCCGGGGGGCAGAGACCCAGTACTTC
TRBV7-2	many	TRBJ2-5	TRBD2	CASSPAGGGETQYF	TGTGCCAGCAGCCCAGCGGGGGGCGGGGAGACCCAGTACTTC
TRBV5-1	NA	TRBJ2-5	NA	CASSLEGHTKETQYF	TGCGCCAGCAGCTTGGAGGGGCATACTAAAGAGACCCAGTACTTC
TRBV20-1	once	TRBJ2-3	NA	CSANGTPDVPDTQYF	TGCAGTGCTAACGGGACTCCCGATGTCCCAGATACGCAGTATTTT
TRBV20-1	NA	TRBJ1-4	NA	CSARRDGLNEKLFF	TGCAGTGCTAGAAGGGACGGTCTTAATGAAAAACTGTTTTTT
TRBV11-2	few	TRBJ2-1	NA	CASSLERAPSDEQFF	TGTGCCAGCAGCTTAGAAAGGGCTCCTTCTGATGAGCAGTTCTTC
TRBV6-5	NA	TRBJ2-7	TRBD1	CASSYVDRGHEQYF	TGTGCCAGCAGTTACGTGGACAGGGGCCACGAGCAGTACTTC
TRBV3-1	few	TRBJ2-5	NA	CASSRDLARQETQYF	TGTGCCAGCAGCCGAGACCTAGCGCGCCAAGAGACCCAGTACTTC
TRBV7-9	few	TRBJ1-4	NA	CASTTSARGSKLFF	TGTGCCAGCACCACAAGCGCGAGGGGGTCCAAACTGTTTTTT
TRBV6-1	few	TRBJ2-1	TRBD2	CATSVGGAYNEQFF	TGTGCCACCTCGGTCGGGGGGGCCTACAATGAGCAGTTCTTC
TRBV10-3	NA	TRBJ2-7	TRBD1	CAIRADRGGLYEQYF	TGTGCCATCAGGGCGGACAGGGGTGGACTCTACGAGCAGTACTTC
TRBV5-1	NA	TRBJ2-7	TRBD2	CASSSGLDFASYEQYF	TGCGCCAGCAGCTCCGGACTAGATTTTGCTTCCTACGAGCAGTACTTC
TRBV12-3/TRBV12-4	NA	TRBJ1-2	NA	CASSPAPFGGTPRNYGYTF	TGTGCCAGCAGTCCAGCCCCATTTGGAGGGACCCCGCGGAACTATGGCTACACCTTC
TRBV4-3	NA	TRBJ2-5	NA	CASSQVTYQETQYF	TGCGCCAGCAGCCAAGTGACTTACCAAGAGACCCAGTACTTC